Shown below are 18 T cell receptor beta chains from a single sample sequenced in a study of CD8 T cells in Susac syndrome. An amount of RNA that ranged from roughly 0.5 to 1 ug was reverse transcribed with random hexamers. TCRdb used MiXCR to reprocess the immunoSEQ multiplex PCR reads, holding one entry per CDR3 protein. The sample gives about 24,000 distinct CDR3 sequences, about 94% of which show up once; around 0.62% is in the top ten. The sequenced sample consisted of CD8+ T cells from PBMCs. The receptors were sampled from a human donor with Susac syndrome.

V and J are TRBV7-9 and TRBJ2-2; TRBD1 matches 9 bases. Germline V lookup: CDR1 SEHNR, CDR2 FQNEAQ (reference sequence). The CDR3 is made up of 16 amino acids. J gave up 5 bases and V 4 bases, and 8 bases lay outside the gene matches. The CDR3 loop is CASSSEQGARTGELFF. The CDR3, as DNA: TGTGCCAGCAGCTCGGAACAGGGGGCGAGAACCGGGGAGCTGTTTTTT.

The genes are TRBV7-9 and TRBJ1-2, with 7 bases that match TRBD1. Germline CDR1 SEHNR, CDR2 FQNEAQ (reference sequence). This CDR3 has 13 residues. J lost 8 bases, V lost 7 bases, and 10 bases had no gene match. The DNA for the CDR3 is TGTGCCAGCACCACCGGGACAGCTGGAGGCTACACCTTC. It yields the protein CASTTGTAGGYTF.

In this sample, this clonotype turned up once. CDR3 in amino acids: CASGAGTVLLRSNQPQHF. The DNA of the CDR3 is TGTGCCAGTGGGGCCGGGACAGTCCTCCTTAGGAGCAATCAGCCCCAGCATTTT. This chain joins TRBV19 and TRBJ1-5; 7 bases fit TRBD1. Germline CDR1 is LNHDA and CDR2 is SQIVND (reference sequence). V dropped 8 bases and J dropped 1; count of bases not matched to a gene: 17. This CDR3 has 18 residues.

The rearrangement uses TRBV2 and TRBJ2-2; D call uncertain. Trimming took 2 bases from V and 2 from J, leaving 12 bases between them. Germline CDR1 and CDR2: SNHLY and FYNNEI. The CDR3 sequence is 16 residues long. CDR3 DNA: TGTGCCAGCAGTGAAAAGGTCCCTATTAACACCGGGGAGCTGTTTTTT. This encodes CASSEKVPINTGELFF.

V and J are TRBV19 and TRBJ2-1; no definite D call. V gave up 5 bases and J gave up 0 bases, with 14 bases separating them. This CDR3 region has 16 residues. The germline V gene has CDR1 LNHDA and CDR2 SQIVND (reference sequence). CDR3 in amino acids: CASSGGDDPSYNEQFF. The CDR3 coding sequence is TGTGCCAGTAGTGGTGGCGACGATCCCTCCTACAATGAGCAGTTCTTC. The full variable domain, completed using reference TRBV19 and TRBJ2-1, is DGGITQSPKYLFRKEGQNVTLSCEQNLNHDAMYWYRQDPGQGLRLIYYSQIVNDFQKGDIAEGYSVSREKKESFPLTVTSAQKNPTAFYLCASSGGDDPSYNEQFFGPGTRLTVL.

The rearrangement uses TRBV13 and TRBJ1-5, with 10 bases identical to TRBD1. This CDR3 has 16 residues. The V segment lost 2 bases and the J segment 6 bases; nucleotides outside the gene matches: 7. Germline V gene lookup returns CDR1 PRHDT and CDR2 FYEKMQ (reference sequence). For the CDR3, the DNA is TGTGCCAGCAGCTTAATGACAGGGGGCGCGAGTCAGCCCCAGCATTTT. Translated, it gives CASSLMTGGASQPQHF.

The chain is built from TRBV28 and TRBJ2-5; tentatively, D is TRBD2 (7 bases). V was trimmed by 8 bases and J by 7 bases, leaving 17 bases between them. Germline V gives CDR1 MDHEN, CDR2 SYDVKM. The CDR3 is 13 residues long. The DNA for the CDR3 is TGTGCCAGCCGTGGGGGGGGCGAGGGGACCCAGTACTTC. Its protein is CASRGGGEGTQYF.

V and J are TRBV27 and TRBJ1-5; tentative D call: TRBD1 (5 bases). Looked up from germline, CDR1 is MNHEY and CDR2 is SMNVEV (reference sequence). The CDR3 is 13 amino acids. V was clipped by 6 bases and J by 5 bases, with 11 bases between them. CDR3 residues: CASSGGGYQPQHF. CDR3 nucleotide sequence: TGTGCCAGCAGCGGGGGGGGATATCAGCCCCAGCATTTT.

The chain uses TRBV28 and TRBJ1-5; D gene ambiguous. The CDR3 contains 12 residues. CDR1 MDHEN and CDR2 SYDVKM come from the germline V gene. Trimming shortened V by 5 bases and J by 4 bases, and 6 bases separated the two germline ends. The CDR3, as DNA: TGTGCCAGCAGTCTAGAGAATCAGCCCCAGCATTTT. As protein: CASSLENQPQHF.

The chain is built from TRBV20-1 and TRBJ2-1; 9 bases map to TRBD2. CDR3 length: 13 amino acids. The germline V gene has CDR1 DFQATT and CDR2 SNEGSKA (reference sequence). The CDR3 loop reads CSLRGGSHNEQFF. CDR3 sequence (DNA): TGCAGCCTGCGGGGGGGCTCTCACAATGAGCAGTTCTTC.

This rearrangement joins TRBV5-1 to TRBJ1-6, with D perhaps matching TRBD1 (6 bases). Trimming pared 0 bases from V and 4 bases from J, leaving 8 bases between. There are 15 residues in the CDR3. The germline V gene encodes CDR1 SGHRS and CDR2 YFSETQ. In DNA form, the CDR3 reads TGCGCCAGCAGCTTGGACAGGGCATATAATTCACCCCTCCACTTT. It codes for CASSLDRAYNSPLHF.

This chain joins TRBV11-2 and TRBJ2-6; 9 nucleotides line up with TRBD1. The CDR3 has 17 residues. Trimming cost V 6 bases and J 0 bases; bases outside gene matches: 6. Looked up from germline, CDR1 is SGHAT and CDR2 is FQNNGV. CDR3: CASSAGTGFSGANVLTF. Written as DNA, the CDR3 is TGTGCCAGCAGTGCCGGGACAGGGTTCTCTGGGGCCAACGTCCTGACTTTC.

This chain links TRBV15 with TRBJ2-3, with D hard to call. The CDR3 has 13 residues. Trimming removed 4 bases from V and 2 bases from J, with 7 bases in between. Germline V gives CDR1 LNHNV, CDR2 YYDKDF (reference sequence). Here the CDR3 DNA reads TGTGCCACCAGCATATCTACCACAGATACGCAGTATTTT. It translates to CATSISTTDTQYF. Based on the CDR3 plus reference TRBV15 and TRBJ2-3, the full variable domain is DAMVIQNPRYQVTQFGKPVTLSCSQTLNHNVMYWYQQKSSQAPKLLFHYYDKDFNNEADTPDNFQSRRPNTSFCFLDIRSPGLGDTAMYLCATSISTTDTQYFGPGTRLTVL.

The chain employs TRBV4-3 and TRBJ2-2; no definite D call. Germline CDR1 reads LGHNA; CDR2 reads YSLEER. V lost 0 bases and J 2 bases, leaving 4 bases between the germline ends. CDR3 size: 14 residues. The CDR3 loop reads CASSQDSNTGELFF. The DNA of the CDR3 is TGCGCCAGCAGCCAAGATTCAAACACCGGGGAGCTGTTTTTT.

Concerning this clonotype: A read error may produce the germline difference seen at one junction end. The chain joins TRBV19 to TRBJ2-7; D could derive from TRBD1 or TRBD2 (5 bases each). CDR3 size: 15 residues. CDR1 and CDR2 from the germline V gene are LNHDA and SQIVND (reference sequence). The CDR3 coding sequence is TGTGCCTGTAGTCCCGTTGAGGGGTTGAGTTACGAGCAGTACTTC. It encodes CACSPVEGLSYEQYF.

The rearrangement links TRBV28 to TRBJ2-5, with a tentative D call TRBD2 (5 bases). The CDR3 length is 15 residues. V lost 3 bases, J lost 2 bases, and 13 bases lay in between. Germline V gene data show CDR1 as MDHEN and CDR2 as SYDVKM. The CDR3 sequence: CASSFWAGGQETQYF. DNA of the CDR3: TGTGCCAGCAGTTTTTGGGCGGGCGGGCAAGAGACCCAGTACTTC.

V gene TRBV18 combines with J gene TRBJ2-7; TRBD1 agrees at 7 bases. V was clipped by 0 bases and J by 1 base; unmatched bases: 6. Germline V gives CDR1 KGHSH, CDR2 LQKENI. This CDR3 has 16 amino acids. The CDR3 bases are TGTGCCAGCTCACCACCGGGACAGTCTTATTCCTACGAGCAGTACTTC. Translation: CASSPPGQSYSYEQYF.

The chain employs TRBV12-3 or TRBV12-4 and TRBJ1-1; no definite D call. Trimming took off 2 bases at V and 1 base at J, with 11 bases between the two ends. The CDR3 loop spans 15 amino acids. CDR3 DNA sequence: TGTGCCAGCAGTTTATATAACGCAGGGAACACTGAAGCTTTCTTT. It encodes CASSLYNAGNTEAFF.